This T cell receptor beta chain was captured by sequencing in a study of beta chain features in type 1 diabetes. The CDR3 extends over 14 amino acids. The germline V gene has CDR1 SGHRS and CDR2 YFSETQ. V dropped 2 bases and J dropped 7 bases, with 16 bases sitting between them. Details on this clone: Its antigen is unidentified.

General study points: High TCR expression in some cells could lead to their over-representation in cDNA sequencing. Among patients with Type 1 diabetes, TCRB CDR3s were moderately but significantly shorter in every one of the four CD4+ subsets. PCR might favor shorter templates, equally in patients and controls. Naive, central memory and Treg TCRB repertoires seemed to resemble each other more closely in patients than they did in healthy donors.

Investigators reverse transcribed all isolated RNA, so they sequenced expressed TCRB transcripts. Clones were read by immunoSEQ multiplex PCR, and TCRdb kept only the in-frame ones, dropping some. The table records about 240,000 clones, around 14% of them present only once. The sample was naive CD4+ T cells from blood. The rearrangement links TRBV5-1 to TRBJ2-7; tentative D call: TRBD2 (5 bases). The clonotype originates from a man aged 25-45 years with type 1 diabetes. In DNA form, the CDR3 reads TGCGCCAGCAGCTTAAATCCGGGGAAAGGAGAGCAGTACTTC. It encodes CASSLNPGKGEQYF.